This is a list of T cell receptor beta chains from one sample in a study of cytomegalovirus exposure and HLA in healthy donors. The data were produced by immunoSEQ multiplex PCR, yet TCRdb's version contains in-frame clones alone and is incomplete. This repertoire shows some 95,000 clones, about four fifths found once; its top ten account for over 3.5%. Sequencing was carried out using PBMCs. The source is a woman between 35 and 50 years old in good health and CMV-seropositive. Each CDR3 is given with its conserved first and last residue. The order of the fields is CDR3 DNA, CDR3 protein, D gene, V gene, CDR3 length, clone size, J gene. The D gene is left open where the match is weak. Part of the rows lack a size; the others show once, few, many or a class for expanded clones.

TGCGCCAGCCAAATACAGGGTGGGGCTGAAGCTTTCTTT CASQIQGGAEAFF - TRBV5-1 13 - TRBJ1-1
TGTGCCAGCAGCCCATGGGGGGGCTCGGGGGAGACCCAGTACTTC CASSPWGGSGETQYF - TRBV5-4 15 - TRBJ2-5
TGTGCCAGTAGTATTTCGGGGTCCTTTGGAACTTTCTTT CASSISGSFGTFF - TRBV19 13 - TRBJ1-1
TGTGCCAGCAGCTTAGTTGGGTCCAGGGCCGAGACCCAGTACTTC CASSLVGSRAETQYF - TRBV11-2 15 - TRBJ2-5
TGTGCCAGGAAGCTCCCGTTCGGAGGCTGCTCCTACGAGCAGTACTTC CARKLPFGGCSYEQYF - TRBV27 16 - TRBJ2-7
TGCGCCAGCAGCCGAACCCAAGCGGGAGGATCCTACGAGCAGTACTTC CASSRTQAGGSYEQYF TRBD2 TRBV4-1 16 medium-sized TRBJ2-7
TGTGCCAGCAGTGGACAGTTCTCCTACGAGCAGTACTTC CASSGQFSYEQYF - TRBV2 13 - TRBJ2-7
TGTGCCAGCTCACCAATGGAGAGGTCCTACAATGAGCAGTTCTTC CASSPMERSYNEQFF - TRBV18 15 - TRBJ2-1
TGTGCCAGCAGGCCTCCGGGACAGGGGGCTCTCGAGCAGTACTTC CASRPPGQGALEQYF TRBD1 TRBV28 15 - TRBJ2-7
TGTGCCAGCAGCGAAACAGGGGCGGGCTATGGCTACACCTTC CASSETGAGYGYTF TRBD1 TRBV14 14 medium-sized TRBJ1-2
TGCGCCAGCAGCTTGGTCTCAGCGGCGGAAAAACTGTTTTTT CASSLVSAAEKLFF - TRBV5-1 14 few TRBJ1-4
TGTGCCAGCAGCGCACAGGGGACCTCCTACGAGCAGTACTTC CASSAQGTSYEQYF TRBD1 TRBV9 14 - TRBJ2-7
TGTGCCAGCAGTTCGGACAGTATGGCTTTCTTT CASSSDSMAFF - TRBV28 11 - TRBJ1-1
TGCGCCAGCAGCTTGGGGCAGGACAACACAGATACGCAGTATTTT CASSLGQDNTDTQYF - TRBV5-1 15 - TRBJ2-3
TGTGCCAGCAGTTGGGACTTTACCATGAACACTGAAGCTTTCTTT CASSWDFTMNTEAFF - TRBV6-1 15 - TRBJ1-1
TGCAGTGCTAGATCCATGGACAGGCAGTTCTTC CSARSMDRQFF - TRBV20-1 11 - TRBJ2-1
TGCGCCAGCAGCCAAGGCGGCGGGAGGGGGGATGAGCAGTTCTTC CASSQGGGRGDEQFF TRBD2 TRBV4-1 15 - TRBJ2-1
TGTGCCATCAGCGCTAGCGGGATATCCTACGAGCAGTACTTC CAISASGISYEQYF TRBD2 TRBV10-3 14 - TRBJ2-7
TGTGCCAGCAGCTTAGGGGGGACTAGCGGGGGTAATGAGCAGTTCTTC CASSLGGTSGGNEQFF TRBD2 TRBV7-9 16 - TRBJ2-1
TGTGCCACCAGCAGATTCCAGGGTACCCGTGGCTACACCTTC CATSRFQGTRGYTF - TRBV15 14 - TRBJ1-2
TGTGCCAGCAGTCCGGGACTAGATTTTGAGCAGTTCTTC CASSPGLDFEQFF TRBD2 TRBV27 13 once TRBJ2-1
TGCGCCAGCAGCCTAGGAAGCTCTGGAAACACCATATATTTT CASSLGSSGNTIYF - TRBV5-1 14 - TRBJ1-3